This TCR beta chain is from a study of somatic mutations in cytotoxic T cells in rheumatoid arthritis. General study findings and limits: The study found that the largest CD8+ clone exceeded 20% of CD8+ cells in about an eighth of the 65 patients.

Trimming removed 6 bases from V and 1 base from J, with 12 bases in between. CDR3 length: 14 residues. Germline V CDR1 and CDR2: MNHEY, SVGAGI. This clone is labeled medium-sized. Its specificity is not known. Sequenced by immunoSEQ multiplex PCR; TCRdb stores in-frame clones only, minus some. The sample holds several thousand clones, roughly 60% seen once. The source of this sequence is a woman aged 40 to 50 in good health. The chain links TRBV6-5 to TRBJ1-1, with D perhaps TRBD1 (5 bases). The sequencing input was CD8+ T cells sorted from blood. In DNA, the CDR3 is TGTGCCAGCAGCCCTACCGACAGGAACACTGAAGCTTTCTTT. Its protein is CASSPTDRNTEAFF.